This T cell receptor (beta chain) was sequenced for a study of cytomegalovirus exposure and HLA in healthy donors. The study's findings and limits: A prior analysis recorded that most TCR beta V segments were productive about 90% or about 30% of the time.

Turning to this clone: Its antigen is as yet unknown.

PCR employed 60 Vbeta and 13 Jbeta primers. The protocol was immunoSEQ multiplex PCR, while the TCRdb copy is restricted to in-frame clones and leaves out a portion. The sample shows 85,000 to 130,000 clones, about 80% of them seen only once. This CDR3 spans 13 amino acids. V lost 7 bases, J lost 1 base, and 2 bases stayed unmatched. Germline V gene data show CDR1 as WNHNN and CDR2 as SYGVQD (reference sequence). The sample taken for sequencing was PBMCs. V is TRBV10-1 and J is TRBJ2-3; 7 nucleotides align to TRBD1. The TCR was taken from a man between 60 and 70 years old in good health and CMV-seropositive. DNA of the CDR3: TGCGCCAGCACCCAGGGGGGCACAGATACGCAGTATTTT. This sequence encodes CASTQGGTDTQYF.